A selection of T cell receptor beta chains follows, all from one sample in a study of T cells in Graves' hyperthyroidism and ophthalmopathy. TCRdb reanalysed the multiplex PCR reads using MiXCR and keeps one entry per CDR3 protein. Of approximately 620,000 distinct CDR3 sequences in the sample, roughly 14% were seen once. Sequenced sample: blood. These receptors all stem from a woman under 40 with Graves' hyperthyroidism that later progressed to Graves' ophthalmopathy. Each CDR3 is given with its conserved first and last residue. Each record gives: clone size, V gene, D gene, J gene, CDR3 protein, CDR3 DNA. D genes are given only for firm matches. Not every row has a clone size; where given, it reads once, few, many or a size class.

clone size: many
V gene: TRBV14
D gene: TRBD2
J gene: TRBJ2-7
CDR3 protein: CASSQDFGIPGLAGREQYF
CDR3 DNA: TGTGCCAGCAGCCAAGATTTCGGGATACCGGGACTAGCAGGTCGCGAGCAGTACTTC

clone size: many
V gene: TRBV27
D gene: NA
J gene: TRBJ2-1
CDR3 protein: CASSLNGGINEQFF
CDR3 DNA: TGTGCCAGCAGTTTAAATGGTGGGATAAATGAGCAGTTCTTC

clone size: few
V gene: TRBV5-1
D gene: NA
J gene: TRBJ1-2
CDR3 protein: CASRETDSAFYGYTF
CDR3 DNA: TGCGCCAGCAGAGAAACGGACAGCGCTTTCTATGGCTACACCTTC

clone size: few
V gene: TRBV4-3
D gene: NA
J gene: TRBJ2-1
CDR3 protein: CASSFESGSYNEQFF
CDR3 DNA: TGCGCCAGCAGCTTCGAGTCGGGGTCCTACAATGAGCAGTTCTTC

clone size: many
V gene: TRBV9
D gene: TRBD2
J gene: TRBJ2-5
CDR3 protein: CASSVLPAGGETQYF
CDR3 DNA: TGTGCCAGCAGCGTATTACCGGCGGGGGGGGAGACCCAGTACTTC

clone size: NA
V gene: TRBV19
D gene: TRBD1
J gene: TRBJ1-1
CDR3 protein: CASSIPTGATEAFF
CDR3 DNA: TGTGCCAGTAGTATACCGACAGGGGCAACTGAAGCTTTCTTT

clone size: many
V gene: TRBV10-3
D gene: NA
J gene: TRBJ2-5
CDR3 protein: CAIRGGGTVQETQYF
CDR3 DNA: TGTGCCATCAGAGGAGGAGGGACAGTTCAAGAGACCCAGTACTTC

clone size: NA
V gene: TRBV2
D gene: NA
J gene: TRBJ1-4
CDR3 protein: CASRGTGATNEKLFF
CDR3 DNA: TGTGCCAGCAGGGGCACAGGAGCAACTAATGAAAAACTGTTTTTT

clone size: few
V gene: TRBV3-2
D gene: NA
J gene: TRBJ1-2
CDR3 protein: CASSQAFWDRDNGYTF
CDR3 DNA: TGTGCCAGCAGCCAAGCCTTTTGGGACAGGGATAATGGCTACACCTTC

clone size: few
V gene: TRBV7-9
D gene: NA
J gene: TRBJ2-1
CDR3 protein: CASSLGVGWDEQFF
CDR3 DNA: TGTGCCAGCAGCTTAGGAGTTGGGTGGGATGAGCAGTTCTTC

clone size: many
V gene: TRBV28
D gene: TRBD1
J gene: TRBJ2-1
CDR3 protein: CASSLGQAPNEQFF
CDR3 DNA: TGTGCCAGCAGTTTAGGACAGGCCCCCAATGAGCAGTTCTTC

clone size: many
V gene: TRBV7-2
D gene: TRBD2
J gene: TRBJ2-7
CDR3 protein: CASSLWTSGPTYEQYF
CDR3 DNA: TGTGCCAGCAGCTTGTGGACTAGCGGACCTACCTACGAGCAGTACTTC

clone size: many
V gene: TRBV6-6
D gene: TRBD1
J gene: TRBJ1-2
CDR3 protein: CASSYGTGGGYTF
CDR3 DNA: TGTGCCAGCAGTTACGGGACAGGGGGTGGCTACACCTTC

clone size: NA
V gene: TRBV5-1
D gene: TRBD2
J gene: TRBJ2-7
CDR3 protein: CASSPTGLAGDYEQYF
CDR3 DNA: TGCGCCAGCAGCCCTACCGGACTAGCGGGAGATTACGAGCAGTACTTC

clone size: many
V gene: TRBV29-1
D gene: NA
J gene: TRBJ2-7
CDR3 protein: CSVENSYEQYF
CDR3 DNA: TGCAGCGTTGAGAACAGCTACGAGCAGTACTTC

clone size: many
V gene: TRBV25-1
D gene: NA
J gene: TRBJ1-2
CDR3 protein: CASSEAGQLLYGYTF
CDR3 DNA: TGTGCCAGCAGTGAAGCTGGGCAGCTCTTGTATGGCTACACCTTC

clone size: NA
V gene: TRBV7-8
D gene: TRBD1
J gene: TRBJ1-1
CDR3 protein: CASSFRTGKTEAFF
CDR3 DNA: TGTGCCAGCAGCTTTCGGACAGGGAAGACTGAAGCTTTCTTT

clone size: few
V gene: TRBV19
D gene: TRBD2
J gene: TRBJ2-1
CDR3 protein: CASSLAGGSREQFF
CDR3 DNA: TGTGCCAGTAGCTTAGCGGGAGGAAGTCGTGAGCAGTTCTTC

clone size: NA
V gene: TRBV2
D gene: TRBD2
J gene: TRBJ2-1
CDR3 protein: CASILAGGPDEQFF
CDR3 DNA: TGTGCCAGCATTCTAGCGGGAGGGCCAGATGAGCAGTTCTTC

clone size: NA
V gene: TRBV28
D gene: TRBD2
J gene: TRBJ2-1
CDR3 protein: CATQAGGGGYNEQFF
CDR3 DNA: TGTGCCACCCAAGCGGGAGGAGGTGGCTACAATGAGCAGTTCTTC

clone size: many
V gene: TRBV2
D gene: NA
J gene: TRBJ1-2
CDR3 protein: CASSLTAGTGGYTF
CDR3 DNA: TGTGCCAGCAGCCTTACCGCAGGGACGGGTGGCTACACCTTC

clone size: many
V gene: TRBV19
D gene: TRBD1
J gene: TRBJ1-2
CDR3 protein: CASSRGTVVYGYTF
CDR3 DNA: TGTGCCAGTAGTAGGGGGACAGTGGTCTATGGCTACACCTTC

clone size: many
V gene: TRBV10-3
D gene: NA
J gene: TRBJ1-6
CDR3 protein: CAITTTGFSYNSPLHF
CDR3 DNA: TGTGCCATCACTACGACAGGTTTCTCCTATAATTCACCCCTCCACTTT

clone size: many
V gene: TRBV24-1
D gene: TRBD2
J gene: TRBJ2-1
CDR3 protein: CATSDTGTSNTNNEQFF
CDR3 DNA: TGTGCCACCAGCGATACCGGGACTAGCAATACAAACAATGAGCAGTTCTTC

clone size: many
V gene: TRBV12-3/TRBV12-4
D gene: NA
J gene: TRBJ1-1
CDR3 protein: CASSLTGFMNTEAFF
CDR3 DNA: TGTGCCAGCAGTCTAACAGGGTTCATGAACACTGAAGCTTTCTTT